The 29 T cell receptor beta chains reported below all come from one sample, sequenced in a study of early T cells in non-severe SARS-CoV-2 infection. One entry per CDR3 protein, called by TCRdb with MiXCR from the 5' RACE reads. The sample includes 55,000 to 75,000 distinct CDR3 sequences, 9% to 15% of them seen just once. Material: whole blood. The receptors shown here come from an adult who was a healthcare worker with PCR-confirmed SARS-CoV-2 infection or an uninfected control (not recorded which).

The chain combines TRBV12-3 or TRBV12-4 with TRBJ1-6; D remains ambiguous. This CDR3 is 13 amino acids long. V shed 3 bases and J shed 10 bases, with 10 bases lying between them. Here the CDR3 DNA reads TGTGCCAGCAGTTTGACCGCCACCTCACCCCTCCACTTT. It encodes CASSLTATSPLHF.

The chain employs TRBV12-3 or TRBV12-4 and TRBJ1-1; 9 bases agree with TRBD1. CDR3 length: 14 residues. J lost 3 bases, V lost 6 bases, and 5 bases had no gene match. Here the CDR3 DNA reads TGTGCCAGCAGATTGACAGGGGGTCACACTGAAGCTTTCTTT. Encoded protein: CASRLTGGHTEAFF.

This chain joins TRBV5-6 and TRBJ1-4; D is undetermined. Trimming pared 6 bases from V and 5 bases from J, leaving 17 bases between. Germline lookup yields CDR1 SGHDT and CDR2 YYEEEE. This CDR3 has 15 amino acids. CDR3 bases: TGTGCCAGCAAAAGAGGGCCCAGCTTAAATGAAAAACTGTTTTTT. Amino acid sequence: CASKRGPSLNEKLFF.

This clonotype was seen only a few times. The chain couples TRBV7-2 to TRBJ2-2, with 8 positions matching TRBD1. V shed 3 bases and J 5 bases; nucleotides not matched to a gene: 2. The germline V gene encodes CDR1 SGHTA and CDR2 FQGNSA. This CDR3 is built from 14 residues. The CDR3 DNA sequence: TGTGCCAGCAGCTTGGGACAGGCGACCGGGGAGCTGTTTTTT. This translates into CASSLGQATGELFF.

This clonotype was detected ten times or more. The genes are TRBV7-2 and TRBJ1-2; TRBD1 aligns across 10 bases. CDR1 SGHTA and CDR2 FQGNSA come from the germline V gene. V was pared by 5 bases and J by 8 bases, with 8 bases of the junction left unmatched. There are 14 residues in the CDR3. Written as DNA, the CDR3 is TGTGCCAGCAGCGCGGGACAGGGGTACGGCGGCTACACCTTC. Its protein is CASSAGQGYGGYTF. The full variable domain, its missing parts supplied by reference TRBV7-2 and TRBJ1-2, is GAGVSQSPSNKVTEKGKDVELRCDPISGHTALYWYRQSLGQGLEFLIYFQGNSAPDKSGLPSDRFSAERTGGSVSTLTIQRTQQEDSAVYLCASSAGQGYGGYTFGSGTRLTVV.

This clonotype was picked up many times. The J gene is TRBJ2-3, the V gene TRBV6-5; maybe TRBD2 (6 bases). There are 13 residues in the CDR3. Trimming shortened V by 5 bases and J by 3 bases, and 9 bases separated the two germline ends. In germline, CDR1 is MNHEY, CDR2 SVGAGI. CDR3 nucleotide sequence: TGTGCCAGCAGTATCCGGGAGACAGATACGCAGTATTTT. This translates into CASSIRETDTQYF.

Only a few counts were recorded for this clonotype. The CDR3 reads CASTPAGGLDEKLFF. CDR3 nucleotides: TGTGCCAGCACCCCAGCCGGGGGTTTGGATGAAAAACTGTTTTTT. The rearrangement uses TRBV6-1 and TRBJ1-4, with D perhaps TRBD1 (5 bases). CDR3 length equals 15 residues. In germline, CDR1 is MNHNS, CDR2 SASEGT. V shed 7 bases and J shed 6 bases, with 18 bases lying between them.

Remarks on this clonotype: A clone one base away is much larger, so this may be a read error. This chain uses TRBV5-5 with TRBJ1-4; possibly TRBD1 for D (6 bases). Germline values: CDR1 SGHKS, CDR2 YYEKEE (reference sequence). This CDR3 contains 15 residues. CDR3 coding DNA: TGTGCCAGCAGCTTGATCGGGACAACTAATGAAGAACTGTTTTTT. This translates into CASSLIGTTNEELFF.

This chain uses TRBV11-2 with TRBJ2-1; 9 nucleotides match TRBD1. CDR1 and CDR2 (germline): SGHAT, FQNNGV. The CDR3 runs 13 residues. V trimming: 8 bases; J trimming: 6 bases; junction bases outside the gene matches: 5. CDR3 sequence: CASRDRVSNEQFF. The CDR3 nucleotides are TGTGCCAGCCGGGACAGGGTGAGCAATGAGCAGTTCTTC.

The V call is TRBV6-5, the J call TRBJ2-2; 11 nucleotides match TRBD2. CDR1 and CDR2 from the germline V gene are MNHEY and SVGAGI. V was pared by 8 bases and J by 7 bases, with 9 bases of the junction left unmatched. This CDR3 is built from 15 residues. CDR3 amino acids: CASRLAGGTSGELFF. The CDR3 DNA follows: TGTGCCAGCCGATTAGCGGGGGGGACCAGCGGGGAGCTGTTTTTT.

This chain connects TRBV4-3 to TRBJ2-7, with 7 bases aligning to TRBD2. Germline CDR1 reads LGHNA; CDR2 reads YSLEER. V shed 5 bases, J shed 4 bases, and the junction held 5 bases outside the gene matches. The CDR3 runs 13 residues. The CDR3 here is CASSEQGGYEQYF. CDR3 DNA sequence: TGCGCCAGCAGCGAGCAGGGAGGGTACGAGCAGTACTTC.

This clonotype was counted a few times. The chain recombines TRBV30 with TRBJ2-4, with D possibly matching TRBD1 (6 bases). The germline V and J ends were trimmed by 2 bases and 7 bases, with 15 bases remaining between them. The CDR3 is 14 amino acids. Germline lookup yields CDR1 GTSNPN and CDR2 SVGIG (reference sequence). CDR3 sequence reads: CAWSTSGALNIQYF. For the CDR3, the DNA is TGTGCCTGGAGTACGTCAGGGGCGTTGAACATTCAGTACTTC.

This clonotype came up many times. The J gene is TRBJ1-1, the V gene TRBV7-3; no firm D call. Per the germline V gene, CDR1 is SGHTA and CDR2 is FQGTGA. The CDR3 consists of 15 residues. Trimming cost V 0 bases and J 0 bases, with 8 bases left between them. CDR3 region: CASSLTGNLNTEAFF. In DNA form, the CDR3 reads TGTGCCAGCAGCTTAACCGGGAACTTGAACACTGAAGCTTTCTTT.

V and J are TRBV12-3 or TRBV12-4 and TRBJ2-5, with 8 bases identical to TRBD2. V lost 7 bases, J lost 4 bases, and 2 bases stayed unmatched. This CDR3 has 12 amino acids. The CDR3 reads CASKTSGETQYF. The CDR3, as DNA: TGTGCCAGCAAAACTAGCGGAGAGACCCAGTACTTC.

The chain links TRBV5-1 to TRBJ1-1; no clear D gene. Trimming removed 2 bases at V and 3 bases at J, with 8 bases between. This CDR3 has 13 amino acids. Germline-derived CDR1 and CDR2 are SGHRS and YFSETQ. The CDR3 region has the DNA TGCGCCAGCAGCTTCACAAAAGACACTGAAGCTTTCTTT. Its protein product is CASSFTKDTEAFF.

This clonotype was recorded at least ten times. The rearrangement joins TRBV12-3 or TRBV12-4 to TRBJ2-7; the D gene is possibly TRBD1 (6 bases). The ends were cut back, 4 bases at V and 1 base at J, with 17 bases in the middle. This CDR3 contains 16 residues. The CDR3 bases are TGTGCCAGCAGTTCCAGGCCAGGGGCAGGGTCCTACGAGCAGTACTTC. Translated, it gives CASSSRPGAGSYEQYF.

The CDR3 region is CSARDLYAGGATNEKLFF. In nucleotides, the CDR3 is TGCAGTGCTAGAGATCTCTATGCAGGTGGAGCAACTAATGAAAAACTGTTTTTT. This chain uses TRBV20-1 with TRBJ1-4; D is unresolved. Between the trimmed V and J ends, which lost 0 bases and 0 bases, there was a span of 17 bases. In germline, CDR1 is DFQATT, CDR2 SNEGSKA (reference sequence). CDR3 length: 18 residues.

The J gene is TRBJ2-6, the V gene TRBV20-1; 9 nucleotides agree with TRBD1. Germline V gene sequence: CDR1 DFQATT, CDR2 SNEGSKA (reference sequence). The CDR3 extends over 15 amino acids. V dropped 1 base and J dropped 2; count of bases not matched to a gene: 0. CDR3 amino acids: CSARGDRAGANVLTF. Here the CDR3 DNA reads TGCAGTGCTAGAGGGGACAGGGCTGGGGCCAACGTCCTGACTTTC.

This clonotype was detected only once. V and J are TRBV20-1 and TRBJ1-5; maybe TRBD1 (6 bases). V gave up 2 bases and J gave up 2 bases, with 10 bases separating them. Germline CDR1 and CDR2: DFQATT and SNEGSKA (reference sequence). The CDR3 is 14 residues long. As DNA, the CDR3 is TGCAGTGCTAGAAGGGGGGGCGGCAATCAGCCCCAGCATTTT. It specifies CSARRGGGNQPQHF.

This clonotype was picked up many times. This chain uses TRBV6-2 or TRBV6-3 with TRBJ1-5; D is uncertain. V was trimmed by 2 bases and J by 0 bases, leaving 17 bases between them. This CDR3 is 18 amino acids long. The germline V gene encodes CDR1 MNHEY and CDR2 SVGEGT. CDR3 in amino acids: CASSYLIQHGSSNQPQHF. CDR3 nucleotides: TGTGCCAGCAGTTACCTGATTCAACACGGGAGTAGCAATCAGCCCCAGCATTTT.

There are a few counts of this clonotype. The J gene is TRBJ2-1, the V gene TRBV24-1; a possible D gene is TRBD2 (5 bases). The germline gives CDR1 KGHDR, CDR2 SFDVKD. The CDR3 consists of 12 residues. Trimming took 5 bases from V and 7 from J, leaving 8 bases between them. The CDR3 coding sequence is TGTGCCACCAGTGGCGGGCTTAATGAGCAGTTCTTC. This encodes CATSGGLNEQFF.

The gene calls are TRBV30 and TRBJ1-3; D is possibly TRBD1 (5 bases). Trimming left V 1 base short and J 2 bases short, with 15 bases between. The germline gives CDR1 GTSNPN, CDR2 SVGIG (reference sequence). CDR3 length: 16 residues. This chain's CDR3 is CAWSAGFGGAGNTIYF. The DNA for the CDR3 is TGTGCCTGGAGTGCCGGCTTCGGGGGTGCTGGAAACACCATATATTTT. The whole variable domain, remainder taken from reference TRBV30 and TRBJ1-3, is SQTIHQWPATLVQPVGSPLSLECTVEGTSNPNLYWYRQAAGRGLQLLFYSVGIGQISSEVPQNLSASRPQDRQFILSSKKLLLSDSGFYLCAWSAGFGGAGNTIYFGEGSWLTVV.

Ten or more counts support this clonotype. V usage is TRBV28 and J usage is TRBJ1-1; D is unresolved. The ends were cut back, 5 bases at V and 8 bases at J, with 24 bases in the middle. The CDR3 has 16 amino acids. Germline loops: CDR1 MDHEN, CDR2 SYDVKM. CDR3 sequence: CASSTLGVGSLSEAFF. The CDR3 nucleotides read TGTGCCAGCAGTACTCTAGGTGTAGGGAGTCTGTCCGAAGCTTTCTTT.

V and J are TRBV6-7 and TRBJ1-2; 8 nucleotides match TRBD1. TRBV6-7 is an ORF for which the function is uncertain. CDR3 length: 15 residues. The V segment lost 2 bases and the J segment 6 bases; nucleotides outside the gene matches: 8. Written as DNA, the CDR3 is TGTGCCAGCAGTTACCCAGACAGGGGATGTCATGGCTACACCTTC. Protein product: CASSYPDRGCHGYTF.

The CDR3 loop reads CASSPRLDTQYF. CDR3 nucleotides: TGTGCCAGCAGTCCCCGATTAGATACGCAGTATTTT. This chain links TRBV27 with TRBJ2-3, with D unresolved. This CDR3 is 12 amino acids long. Trimming removed 5 bases at V and 5 bases at J, with 8 bases between. The germline gives CDR1 MNHEY, CDR2 SMNVEV (reference sequence).

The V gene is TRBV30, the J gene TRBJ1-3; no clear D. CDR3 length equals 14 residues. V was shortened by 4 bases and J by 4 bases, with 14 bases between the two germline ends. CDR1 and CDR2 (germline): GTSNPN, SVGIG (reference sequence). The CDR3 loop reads CAWITSARGNTIYF. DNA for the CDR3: TGTGCCTGGATCACCTCAGCGAGGGGAAACACCATATATTTT.

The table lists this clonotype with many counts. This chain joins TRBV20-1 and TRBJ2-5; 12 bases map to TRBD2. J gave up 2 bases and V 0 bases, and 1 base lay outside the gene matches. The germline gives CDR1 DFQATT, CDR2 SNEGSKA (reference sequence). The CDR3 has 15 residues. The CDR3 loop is CSAREGLAGQETQYF. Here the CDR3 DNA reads TGCAGTGCTAGAGAAGGACTAGCGGGGCAAGAGACCCAGTACTTC.

CDR3 sequence: CASSDPSGGAETQYF. CDR3 coding DNA: TGTGCCAGCAGTGACCCTAGCGGGGGGGCTGAGACCCAGTACTTC. V is TRBV25-1 and J is TRBJ2-5, with 12 bases identical to TRBD2. Per germline, CDR1 MGHDK and CDR2 SYGVNS. The V segment lost 3 bases and the J segment 5 bases; nucleotides outside the gene matches: 4. The CDR3 contains 15 residues.

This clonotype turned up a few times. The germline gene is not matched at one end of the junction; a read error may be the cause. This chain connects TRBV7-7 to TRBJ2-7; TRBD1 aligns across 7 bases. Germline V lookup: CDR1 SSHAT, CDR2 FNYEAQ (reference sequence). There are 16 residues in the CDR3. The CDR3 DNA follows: TGTGCTAGCAGCCTCGGGGCGGACAGGTCAGCCTACGAGCAGTACTTC. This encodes CASSLGADRSAYEQYF.